This TCR beta chain is drawn from a study of OX40 agonist ivuxolimab in advanced cancers. The data were produced by immunoSEQ multiplex PCR, yet TCRdb's version contains in-frame clones alone and is incomplete. Of about 82,000 clones listed, around 85% are singletons. Autoimmune disease history or systemic immunosuppression disqualified patients. The CDR3 totals 15 residues. Germline values: CDR1 MDHEN, CDR2 SYDVKM. Losses at the gene ends were 3 bases for V and 4 bases for J; bases not matched to a gene: 6. The receptor comes from an adult with an advanced solid tumor such as melanoma, head and neck, liver or kidney cancer. The sample was CD4+ or CD8+ T cells sorted from blood, taken in a trial of the OX40 agonist ivuxolimab. This chain links TRBV28 with TRBJ2-3, with 8 positions matching TRBD2. CDR3 DNA: TGTGCCAGCAGTTTGCGGGGGGCAAATGCAGATACGCAGTATTTT. This gives the protein CASSLRGANADTQYF.